What follows is one TCR beta chain and its context. V shed 4 bases, J shed 12 bases, and the junction held 11 bases outside the gene matches. The CDR3 has 13 amino acids. Germline V gene data show CDR1 as LGHDT and CDR2 as YNNKEL (reference sequence). Original handling: Amplifying reference gene primers gave estimates of nucleated cell counts. Sequenced by immunoSEQ multiplex PCR; TCRdb stores in-frame clones only, minus some. That table furnishes V, J and clone size, whereas the DNA furnished D and trimming. The table shows almost 200,000 clones, with around 79% occurring only once. The data were obtained in a study of blood T cell repertoires in COVID-19. Study-wide context: The United States, Italy and Spain provided the acute and convalescent COVID-19 samples. T cells, B-cell-depleted T cells, or PBMCs provided the cDNA or gDNA that served as material.

The chain uses TRBV3-1 (or the pseudogene TRBV3-2) and TRBJ1-1, with 7 positions matching TRBD1. This receptor was taken from a woman aged 40-49 years with COVID-19, enrolled during active disease. The sample taken for sequencing was peripheral blood. For the CDR3, the DNA is TGTGCCAGCAGCCCACGACGCCAGGGGGGAACTTTCTTT. Translated, it gives CASSPRRQGGTFF.